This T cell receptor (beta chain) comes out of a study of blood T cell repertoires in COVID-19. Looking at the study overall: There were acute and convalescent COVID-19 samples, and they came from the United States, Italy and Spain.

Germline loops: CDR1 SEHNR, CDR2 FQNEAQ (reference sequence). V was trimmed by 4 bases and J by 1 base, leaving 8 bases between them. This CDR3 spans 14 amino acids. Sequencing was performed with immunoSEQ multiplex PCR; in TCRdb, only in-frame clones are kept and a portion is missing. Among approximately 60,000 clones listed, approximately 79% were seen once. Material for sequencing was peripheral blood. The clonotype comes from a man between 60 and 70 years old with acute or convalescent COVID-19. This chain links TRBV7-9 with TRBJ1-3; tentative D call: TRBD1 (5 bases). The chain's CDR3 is CASSSPGSGNTIYF. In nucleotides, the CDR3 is TGTGCCAGCAGCTCCCCAGGGTCTGGAAACACCATATATTTT.